This TCR beta chain is from a study of cytomegalovirus exposure and HLA in healthy donors. Overall study findings and caveats: Trimming of TCR beta V- and J-genes showed a link, identified in a later analysis, to a missense DCLRE1C variant. Upon later analysis, HLA-associated TCR beta chains proved more clonally expanded than other, equally common chains. Among TCR beta chains, those listed as cytomegalovirus-associated numbered some 160.

Germline CDR1 SGHAT, CDR2 FQNNGV. The ends lost 5 bases at V and 3 bases at J; junction bases unmatched: 19. This CDR3 is 18 amino acids long. Turning to this clone: Its specificity is not known.

The study ran its PCR with 60 Vbeta and 13 Jbeta primers. TCRdb keeps only in-frame clones here, not all; method: immunoSEQ multiplex PCR. The table shows around 160,000 clones, with around 80% occurring only once. The sequence was obtained from a woman under 30 in good health and CMV-seronegative. The sample was PBMCs. The rearrangement links TRBV11-2 to TRBJ2-7; 7 nucleotides agree with TRBD1. CDR3 in amino acids: CASSPIRRERQGRYEQYF. For the CDR3, the DNA is TGTGCCAGCAGCCCAATTCGGAGAGAGAGACAGGGACGCTACGAGCAGTACTTC. Full variable domain (rest looked up from reference TRBV11-2 and TRBJ2-7): EAGVAQSPRYKIIEKRQSVAFWCNPISGHATLYWYQQILGQGPKLLIQFQNNGVVDDSQLPKDRFSAERLKGVDSTLKIQPAKLEDSAVYLCASSPIRRERQGRYEQYFGPGTRLTVT.